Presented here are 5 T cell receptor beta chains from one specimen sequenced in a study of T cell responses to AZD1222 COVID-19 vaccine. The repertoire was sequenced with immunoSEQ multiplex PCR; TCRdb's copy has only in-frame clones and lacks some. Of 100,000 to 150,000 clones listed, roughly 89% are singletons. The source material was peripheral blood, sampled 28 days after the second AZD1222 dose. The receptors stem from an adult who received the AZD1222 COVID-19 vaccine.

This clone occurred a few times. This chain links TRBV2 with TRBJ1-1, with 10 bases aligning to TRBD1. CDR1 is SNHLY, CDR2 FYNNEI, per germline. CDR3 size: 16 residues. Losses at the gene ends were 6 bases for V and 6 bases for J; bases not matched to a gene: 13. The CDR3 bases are TGTGCCAGCAGAGGACAGGGGGGCAGATCGGGAGCTGAAGCTTTCTTT. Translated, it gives CASRGQGGRSGAEAFF.

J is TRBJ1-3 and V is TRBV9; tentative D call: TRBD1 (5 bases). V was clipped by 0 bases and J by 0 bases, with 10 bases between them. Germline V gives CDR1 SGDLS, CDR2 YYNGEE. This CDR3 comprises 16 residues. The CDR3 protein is CASSVGAGNSGNTIYF. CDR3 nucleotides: TGTGCCAGCAGCGTAGGGGCAGGGAACTCTGGAAACACCATATATTTT.

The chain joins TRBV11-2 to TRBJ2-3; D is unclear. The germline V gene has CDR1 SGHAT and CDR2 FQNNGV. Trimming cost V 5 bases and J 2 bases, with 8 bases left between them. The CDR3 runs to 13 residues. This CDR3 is CASSGPFTDTQYF. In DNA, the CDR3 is TGTGCCAGCAGCGGACCCTTCACAGATACGCAGTATTTT.

The CDR3 DNA reads as TGTGCCAGCAGCTTTAATTTCAGGCAAGAGACCCAGTACTTC. This translates into CASSFNFRQETQYF. This chain joins TRBV6-5 and TRBJ2-5; D call uncertain. CDR3 length equals 14 residues. The V end was cut by 6 bases, the J end by 2 bases, with 13 bases between. Germline values: CDR1 MNHEY, CDR2 SVGAGI.

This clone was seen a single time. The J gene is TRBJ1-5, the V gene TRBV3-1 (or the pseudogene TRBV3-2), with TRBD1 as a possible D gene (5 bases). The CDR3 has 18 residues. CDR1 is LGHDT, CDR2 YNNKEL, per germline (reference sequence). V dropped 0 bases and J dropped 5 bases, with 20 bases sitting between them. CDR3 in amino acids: CASSQEAGTIERYQPQHF. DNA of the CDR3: TGTGCCAGCAGCCAAGAGGCTGGGACGATCGAAAGGTATCAGCCCCAGCATTTT.